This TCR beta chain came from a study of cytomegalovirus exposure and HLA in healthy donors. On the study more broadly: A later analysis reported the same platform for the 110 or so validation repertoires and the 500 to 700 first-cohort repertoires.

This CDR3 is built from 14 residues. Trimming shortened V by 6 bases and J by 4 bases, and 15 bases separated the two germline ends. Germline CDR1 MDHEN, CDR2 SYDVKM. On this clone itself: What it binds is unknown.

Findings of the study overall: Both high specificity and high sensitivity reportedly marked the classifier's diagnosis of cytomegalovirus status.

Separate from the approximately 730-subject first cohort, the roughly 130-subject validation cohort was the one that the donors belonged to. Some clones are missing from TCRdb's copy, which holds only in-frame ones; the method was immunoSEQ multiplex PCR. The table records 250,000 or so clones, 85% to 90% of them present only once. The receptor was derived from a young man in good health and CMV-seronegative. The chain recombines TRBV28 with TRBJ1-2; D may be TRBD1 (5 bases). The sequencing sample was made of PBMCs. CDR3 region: CASSAPGLTYGYTF. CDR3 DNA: TGTGCCAGCAGCGCCCCGGGACTGACCTATGGCTACACCTTC.